Listed below are T cell receptor beta chains from one sample, sequenced in a study of shared clonotypes between healthy human individuals. Generated by immunoSEQ multiplex PCR, the TCRdb table keeps only in-frame clones and is missing some. This sample has 2 million or so clones; roughly 94% occur once, and the top ten carry about 1.1%. Sequencing input: naive CD8+ T cells sorted from blood. The receptors come from a man between 18 and 35 years old in good health. Both conserved end residues are trimmed from each CDR3.

CDR3	V	J
ASRGDRYSNQPQH	TRBV6-1	TRBJ1-5
ASSLEGSNYGYT	TRBV5-6	TRBJ1-2
ASSLAGAYNEQF	TRBV19	TRBJ2-1
ASRSPDRDVTDTQY	TRBV2	TRBJ2-3
ASSDGWETQY	TRBV10-2	TRBJ2-5
ASSEGLAGSYEQY	TRBV6-1	TRBJ2-7
ASSFASGYEQY	TRBV27	TRBJ2-7
ASSHRDRGPDEQF	TRBV7-9	TRBJ2-1
ASSLVSDRDPGNTIY	TRBV11-2	TRBJ1-3
AWRRNTEAF	TRBV30	TRBJ1-1
ASSATSSSYEQY	TRBV5-6	TRBJ2-7
ASSKDRGYEQY	TRBV6-4	TRBJ2-7
ASSASVAGKDTQY	TRBV10-1	TRBJ2-3
ASSFLGAEQY	TRBV11-2	TRBJ2-7
ASRTAGGPDNEQF	TRBV19	TRBJ2-1
ASRTTETGGFYEQY	TRBV5-1	.
ASSFSGGGSYEQY	TRBV5-4	TRBJ2-7
ASTLPGRGVIETQY	TRBV2	TRBJ2-5
ASSPSRGQHITDTQY	TRBV7-9	TRBJ2-3
ASSTRGAPPYNEQF	TRBV19	TRBJ2-1
ASSQGLAGDSPLH	TRBV4-2	TRBJ1-6